This T cell receptor (beta chain) was documented in a study of blood T cell repertoires in COVID-19. Study context: Material from acute and convalescent COVID-19 was sourced from the United States, Italy and Spain. Sources were T cells, B-cell-depleted T cells, or PBMCs; the material itself was cDNA or gDNA.

The germline V gene encodes CDR1 SNHLY and CDR2 FYNNEI. The CDR3 totals 15 residues. Trimming stripped 8 bases from V and 2 bases from J, with 13 bases between. In the authors' workflow: The assay estimated nucleated cells by amplifying reference gene primers. Profiling relied on immunoSEQ multiplex PCR, and the TCRdb table lists in-frame clones only, not all of them. The DNA gave D and trimming, while V, J and clone size come from that table. The sample lists about 140,000 clones; about four fifths were seen once. The sequencing input was peripheral blood. This receptor was obtained from a man between 65 and 80 years old who had recovered from COVID-19. The chain combines TRBV2 with TRBJ2-6, with D possibly TRBD1 on 5 matching bases. CDR3 bases: TGTGCCAGCGGGAAGGGGATGGCTGGGGCCAACGTCCTGACTTTC. Protein: CASGKGMAGANVLTF.